These 20 T cell receptor beta chains were sequenced from one sample in a study of low-dose radiotherapy and immunotherapy resistance in tumors. Covering alpha and beta chains, TRAV- and TRBV-specific primers were used for the first-strand cDNA. Over around 19 PCR cycles, TCRs were amplified from a constant-region primer and V-primer adapter. TCRdb re-called the reads through MiXCR, storing one row per CDR3 protein. The sample lists about 84,000 distinct CDR3 sequences, less than 20% occurring once. Time point of the sample: after trial treatment. As for treatment: LDRT plus nivolumab, ipilimumab, low-dose cyclophosphamide and aspirin (RACIN trial). The sequences come from PBMCs, collected after low-dose radiotherapy plus immunotherapy. Every receptor here comes from a male donor with prostate cancer.

This clonotype was counted many times. This chain joins TRBV6-2 or TRBV6-3 and TRBJ2-5; 9 positions match TRBD2. After removal of 3 bases from V and 5 bases from J, the junction contained 13 bases not matched to a gene. The germline V gene encodes CDR1 MNHEY and CDR2 SVGEGT. This CDR3 is 17 amino acids long. CDR3 residues: CASSYWTSATAGETQYF. Here the CDR3 DNA reads TGTGCCAGCAGTTATTGGACTAGCGCAACAGCGGGGGAGACCCAGTACTTC.

This clonotype was observed a handful of times. The chain employs TRBV9 and TRBJ2-3, with TRBD2 matching over 7 bases. This CDR3 is 13 amino acids long. V shed 2 bases, J shed 3 bases, and the junction held 0 bases outside the gene matches. The germline V gene has CDR1 SGDLS and CDR2 YYNGEE. The DNA of the CDR3 is TGTGCCAGCAGCGTCGGGGGGACAGATACGCAGTATTTT. Residues: CASSVGGTDTQYF.

This clonotype was seen many times. The rearrangement joins TRBV3-1 to TRBJ1-1; D is uncertain. V gave up 5 bases and J gave up 0 bases, with 10 bases separating them. This CDR3 is 14 amino acids long. Germline V gene lookup returns CDR1 LGHDT and CDR2 YNNKEL (reference sequence). The CDR3 DNA follows: TGTGCCAGCAGCTACCGGACGGTGAACACTGAAGCTTTCTTT. Its protein product is CASSYRTVNTEAFF.

This clonotype was counted at least ten times. This chain joins TRBV11-1 and TRBJ2-5; the D is unclear. CDR1 and CDR2 (germline): SGHAT, FQDESV (reference sequence). The CDR3 runs to 16 residues. The germline V and J ends were trimmed by 5 bases and 0 bases, with 16 bases remaining between them. DNA for the CDR3: TGTGCCAGCAGCCGCACTACCGGCAGAAACCAAGAGACCCAGTACTTC. It encodes CASSRTTGRNQETQYF.

This clonotype was seen repeatedly, ten times or more. This chain connects TRBV28 to TRBJ2-5; D gene ambiguous. The CDR3 totals 13 residues. Germline V gives CDR1 MDHEN, CDR2 SYDVKM. Trimming shortened V by 5 bases and J by 2 bases, and 9 bases separated the two germline ends. CDR3 nucleotide sequence: TGTGCCAGCAGTGCGACACTACAAGAGACCCAGTACTTC. Its protein is CASSATLQETQYF.

This clonotype was seen repeatedly, ten times or more. DNA for the CDR3: TGTGCCAGCAGTTTATTACGGGAGAGGATCGACAATGAGCAGTTCTTC. Its translation: CASSLLRERIDNEQFF. The genes are TRBV27 and TRBJ2-1; tentatively, D is TRBD2 (6 bases). Trimming cost V 1 base and J 5 bases, with 15 bases left between them. CDR3 length: 16 amino acids. The germline V gene encodes CDR1 MNHEY and CDR2 SMNVEV (reference sequence).

For this clonotype: A read error is the likely source, as a far larger clone sits one nucleotide away. The gene calls are TRBV13 and TRBJ2-5; D is unresolved. The V gene lost 6 bases and the J gene lost 11 bases, with 19 bases spanning the gap. The V gene's germline CDR1 is PRHDT and CDR2 FYEKMQ (reference sequence). This CDR3 spans 13 amino acids. In nucleotides, the CDR3 is TGTGCCAGCAGTAATACCAATTCGGGTGAGCAGTACTTC. This encodes CASSNTNSGEQYF. Combining the CDR3 with reference TRBV13 and TRBJ2-5 gives the whole variable domain AAGVIQSPRHLIKEKRETATLKCYPIPRHDTVYWYQQGPGQDPQFLISFYEKMQSDKGSIPDRFSAQQFSDYHSELNMSSLELGDSALYFCASSNTNSGEQYFGPGTRLLVL.

This clonotype was found many times. This chain joins TRBV7-2 and TRBJ2-7, with unresolved D. Trimming cost V 1 base and J 2 bases, with 12 bases left between them. CDR1 and CDR2 from the germline V gene are SGHTA and FQGNSA. The CDR3 extends over 15 amino acids. The CDR3 region has the DNA TGTGCCAGCAGCTTAGTAATCAACAGCGCCTACGAGCAGTACTTC. It yields the protein CASSLVINSAYEQYF.

This clonotype was observed at least ten times. The chain uses TRBV27 and TRBJ2-3; 9 positions match TRBD2. This CDR3 has 14 residues. V was pared by 7 bases and J by 3 bases, with 5 bases of the junction left unmatched. CDR1 is MNHEY and CDR2 is SMNVEV in the germline V gene (reference sequence). CDR3 in amino acids: CASNSGSGTDTQYF. The CDR3 bases are TGTGCCAGCAATAGCGGGAGTGGGACAGATACGCAGTATTTT.

This clonotype has a count of ten or more. This chain connects TRBV30 to TRBJ2-6; D unresolved. Trimming removed 3 bases at V and 0 bases at J, with 9 bases between. Germline V gene lookup returns CDR1 GTSNPN and CDR2 SVGIG (reference sequence). The CDR3 spans 15 residues. The CDR3 sequence is CAWRGGSSGANVLTF. In DNA form, the CDR3 reads TGTGCCTGGAGGGGCGGAAGCTCTGGGGCCAACGTCCTGACTTTC.

In its sample, this clonotype was seen many times. V and J are TRBV4-3 and TRBJ2-1; weak D call: TRBD2 (6 bases). The ends were cut back, 5 bases at V and 9 bases at J, with 11 bases in the middle. The germline V gene encodes CDR1 LGHNA and CDR2 YSLEER. The CDR3 totals 12 residues. DNA of the CDR3: TGCGCCAGCAGCTCCGGGGGTAGTGAGCAGTTCTTC. It yields the protein CASSSGGSEQFF.

This clonotype was counted only a few times. V and J are TRBV18 and TRBJ1-5; possible D gene TRBD1, 5 bases. V dropped 5 bases and J dropped 0 bases, with 11 bases sitting between them. The CDR3 runs to 15 residues. Germline CDR1 reads KGHSH; CDR2 reads LQKENI. The CDR3 here is CASSTQGPSNQPQHF. For the CDR3, the DNA is TGTGCCAGCTCAACGCAGGGACCTAGCAATCAGCCCCAGCATTTT.

This clonotype was seen at least ten times. The gene calls are TRBV19 and TRBJ2-5, with D unresolved. Trimming shortened V by 5 bases and J by 5 bases, and 15 bases separated the two germline ends. This CDR3 has 14 amino acids. Per the germline V gene, CDR1 is LNHDA and CDR2 is SQIVND (reference sequence). CDR3 in amino acids: CASSSAAVTETQYF. The CDR3 region has the DNA TGTGCCAGTAGTTCAGCAGCAGTCACCGAGACCCAGTACTTC.

In regard to this clonotype: A read error may produce the germline difference seen at one junction end. The chain has TRBV7-2 and TRBJ2-1, with D perhaps TRBD1 or TRBD2 (5 bases each). Germline V gene sequence: CDR1 SGHTA, CDR2 FQGNSA. This CDR3 is 14 amino acids long. CDR3 region: CATSLQAEAREQFF. CDR3 coding DNA: TGTGCCACCAGCTTACAGGCGGAGGCGAGGGAGCAGTTCTTC. The variable domain in full, completed from reference TRBV7-2 and TRBJ2-1, reads GAGVSQSPSNKVTEKGKDVELRCDPISGHTALYWYRQSLGQGLEFLIYFQGNSAPDKSGLPSDRFSAERTGGSVSTLTIQRTQQEDSAVYLCATSLQAEAREQFFGPGTRLTVL.

Many counts were recorded for this clonotype. The chain couples TRBV10-3 to TRBJ2-7, with D maybe TRBD2 (5 bases). This CDR3 is built from 12 residues. CDR1 ENHRY and CDR2 SYGVKD come from the germline V gene. Trimming shortened V by 5 bases and J by 1 base, and 6 bases separated the two germline ends. The CDR3, as DNA: TGTGCCATCAGTCCGGGGTCCTACGAGCAGTACTTC. Translating it yields CAISPGSYEQYF.

This clonotype was observed many times. The chain has TRBV4-1 and TRBJ2-3, with no clear D. The germline V gene encodes CDR1 MGHRA and CDR2 YSYEKL. The CDR3 consists of 17 residues. V lost 0 bases and J lost 1, with 14 bases in between. CDR3 sequence reads: CASSQDPGSRGTDTQYF. The CDR3 DNA reads TGCGCCAGCAGCCAAGATCCAGGCAGCCGGGGCACAGATACGCAGTATTTT.

As for this clonotype: A far larger clone is just one base off, so this is likely a read error. This chain connects TRBV29-1 to TRBJ2-7, with 8 bases matching TRBD2. Germline-derived CDR1 and CDR2 are SQVTM and ANQGSEA. The CDR3 loop spans 19 amino acids. The J segment lost 7 bases and the V segment lost 0 bases, leaving 23 bases of the junction unmatched. The CDR3 nucleotides are TGCAGCGTTGAAGAGGGGTTAGCGGGACCCACCTCGGGTTACAATGAGCAGTACTTC. This translates into CSVEEGLAGPTSGYNEQYF.

This clonotype was observed at least ten times. This chain uses TRBV15 with TRBJ2-7, with D unclear. CDR3 length equals 14 residues. With 4 bases removed from V and 3 bases from J, the gap between germline ends came to 13 bases. The germline gives CDR1 LNHNV, CDR2 YYDKDF (reference sequence). In DNA form, the CDR3 reads TGTGCCACCAGCACTAGAATGGGGAACTACGAGCAGTACTTC. Protein product: CATSTRMGNYEQYF.

The V and J genes are TRBV6-2 or TRBV6-3 and TRBJ2-3; tentative D call: TRBD2 (6 bases). Germline V gene lookup returns CDR1 MNHEY and CDR2 SVGEGT. V was shortened by 0 bases and J by 0 bases, with 10 bases between the two germline ends. The CDR3 contains 16 residues. The CDR3 region has the DNA TGTGCCAGCAGTTACTCGATGCTAGCGAGCACAGATACGCAGTATTTT. Protein product: CASSYSMLASTDTQYF.

This clonotype showed up many times. The V gene is TRBV28, the J gene TRBJ1-3; D is possibly TRBD1 (5 bases). CDR3 length: 14 residues. Germline V lookup: CDR1 MDHEN, CDR2 SYDVKM. Between the trimmed V and J ends, which lost 6 bases and 0 bases, there was a span of 9 bases. This CDR3 reads CASRNGGSGNTIYF. As DNA, the CDR3 is TGTGCCAGCAGAAACGGGGGCTCTGGAAACACCATATATTTT.